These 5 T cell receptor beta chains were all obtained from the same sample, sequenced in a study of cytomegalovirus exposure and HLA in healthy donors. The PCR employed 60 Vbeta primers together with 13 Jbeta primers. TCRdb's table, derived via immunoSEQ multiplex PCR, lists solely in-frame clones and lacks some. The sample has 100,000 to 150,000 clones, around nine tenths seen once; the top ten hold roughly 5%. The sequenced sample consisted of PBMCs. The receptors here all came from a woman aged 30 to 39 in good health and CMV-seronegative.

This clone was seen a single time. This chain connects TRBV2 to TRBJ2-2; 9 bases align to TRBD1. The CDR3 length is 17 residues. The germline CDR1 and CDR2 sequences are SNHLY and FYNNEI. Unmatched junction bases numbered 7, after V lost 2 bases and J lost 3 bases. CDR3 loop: CASSELRDRVDTGELFF. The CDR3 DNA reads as TGTGCCAGCAGTGAACTCCGGGACAGGGTGGACACCGGGGAGCTGTTTTTT.

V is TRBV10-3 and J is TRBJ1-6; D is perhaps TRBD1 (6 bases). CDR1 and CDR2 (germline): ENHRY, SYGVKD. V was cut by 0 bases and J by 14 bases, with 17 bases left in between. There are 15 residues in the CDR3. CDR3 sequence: CAISESWGLQGSLHF. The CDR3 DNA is TGTGCCATCAGTGAGTCTTGGGGGCTCCAGGGGTCCCTCCACTTT.

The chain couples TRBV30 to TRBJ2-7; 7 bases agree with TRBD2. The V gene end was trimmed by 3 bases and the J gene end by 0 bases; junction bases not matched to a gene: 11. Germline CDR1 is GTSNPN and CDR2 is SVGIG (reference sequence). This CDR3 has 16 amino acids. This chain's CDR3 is CAWRLQGCGGSYEQYF. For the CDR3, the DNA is TGTGCCTGGAGACTCCAGGGATGCGGGGGCTCCTACGAGCAGTACTTC.

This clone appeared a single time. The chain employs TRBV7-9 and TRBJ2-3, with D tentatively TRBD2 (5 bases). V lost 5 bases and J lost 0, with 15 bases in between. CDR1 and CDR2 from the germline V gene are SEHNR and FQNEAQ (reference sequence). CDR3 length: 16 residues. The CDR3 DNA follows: TGTGCCAGCAGCGGATTAGTGCTAGCTAGCACAGATACGCAGTATTTT. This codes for CASSGLVLASTDTQYF.

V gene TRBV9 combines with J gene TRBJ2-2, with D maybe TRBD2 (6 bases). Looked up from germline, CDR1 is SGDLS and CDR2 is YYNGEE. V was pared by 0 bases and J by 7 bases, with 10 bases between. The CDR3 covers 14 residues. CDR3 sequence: CASSVAPEGGELFF. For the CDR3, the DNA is TGTGCCAGCAGCGTAGCTCCGGAGGGCGGGGAGCTGTTTTTT.